This entry lists 31 T cell receptor beta chains sequenced from one sample in a study of shared clonotypes between healthy human individuals. Positive CCR7 selection of CD45RO-negative cells yielded the naive CD8 cells, and terminally differentiated effector memory CD45RA+ cells were excluded. Only in-frame clones appear in the TCRdb table, and some are missing; sequencing was by immunoSEQ multiplex PCR. Of over 2,000,000 clones listed, roughly 95% are singletons. The sample was naive CD8+ T cells from PBMCs. Source of these receptors: a man aged 18 to 29 in good health. Some clones in this sample may be carry-over from other donors' samples.

As DNA, the CDR3 is TGCAGCTATGAGTATAGGGACGAGCAGTACTTC. Its protein is CSYEYRDEQYF. V and J are TRBV29-1 and TRBJ2-5; D gene unclear. The J call is in doubt because the DNA end fits TRBJ2-7 better. The germline V gene encodes CDR1 SQVTM and CDR2 ANQGSEA. This CDR3 is built from 11 residues.

The chain uses TRBV23-1 and TRBJ2-7, with TRBD2 as a possible D gene (5 bases). TRBV23-1 is treated as an ORF (open reading frame) with a function not yet certain. V lost 4 bases to trimming and J lost 0 bases, with 19 bases between them. The CDR3 loop spans 17 amino acids. CDR3 coding DNA: TGCGCCAGCAGTCCCCGAACGCTGCGCGGGCGCTCCTACGAGCAGTACTTC. Its translation: CASSPRTLRGRSYEQYF.

The CDR3 region is CASSLRGLPNTGELFF. In nucleotides, the CDR3 is TGTGCCAGCAGCTTGAGGGGACTCCCGAACACCGGGGAGCTGTTTTTT. The chain is built from TRBV5-4 and TRBJ2-2; tentative D call: TRBD2 (6 bases). The CDR3 extends over 16 amino acids. CDR1 and CDR2 from the germline V gene are SGHNT and YYREEE (reference sequence). V lost 1 base to trimming and J lost 0 bases, with 10 bases between them.

The CDR3 region has the DNA TGTGCCAGCTCACCCCTCGGCGGGGAGCCCCAGCATTTT. Translation gives CASSPLGGEPQHF. The rearrangement joins TRBV18 to TRBJ1-5; D gene ambiguous. Trimming took off 3 bases at V and 8 bases at J, with 11 bases between the two ends. There are 13 residues in the CDR3. Germline V CDR1 and CDR2: KGHSH, LQKENI.

Only a few counts were recorded for this clone. The chain employs TRBV27 and TRBJ1-1; D gene unclear. The CDR3 length is 13 residues. Per the germline V gene, CDR1 is MNHEY and CDR2 is SMNVEV (reference sequence). Trimming stripped 7 bases from V and 6 bases from J, with 15 bases between. In nucleotides, the CDR3 is TGTGCCAGCATGGAGCTCGTAAGGGCTGAAGCTTTCTTT. This codes for CASMELVRAEAFF.

Worth noting for this clone: Other nucleotide sequences from this sample produce the same CDR3. This rearrangement joins TRBV9 to TRBJ2-3; either TRBD1 or TRBD2 may fit D (5 bases each). This CDR3 has 16 residues. Germline V gives CDR1 SGDLS, CDR2 YYNGEE. The ends were cut back, 0 bases at V and 3 bases at J, with 14 bases in the middle. CDR3 in DNA: TGTGCCAGCAGCGTAGAAGGAGGTAGGGGAACAGATACGCAGTATTTT. Its protein is CASSVEGGRGTDTQYF.

This chain's CDR3 is CASRGTGYYYGYTF. CDR3 DNA sequence: TGTGCCAGCAGAGGGACAGGGTATTACTATGGCTACACCTTC. The rearrangement links TRBV28 to TRBJ1-2, with 9 bases that match TRBD1. V lost 6 bases, J lost 3 bases, and 5 bases stayed unmatched. Looked up from germline, CDR1 is MDHEN and CDR2 is SYDVKM. The CDR3 is made up of 14 amino acids.

The V and J genes are TRBV19 and TRBJ2-2; D uncertain. CDR1 LNHDA and CDR2 SQIVND come from the germline V gene (reference sequence). CDR3 length: 13 amino acids. V was clipped by 2 bases and J by 1 base, with 2 bases between them. CDR3 DNA sequence: TGTGCCAGTAGTATACAGAACACCGGGGAGCTGTTTTTT. Its translation: CASSIQNTGELFF.

This chain links TRBV6-1 with TRBJ2-7, with D perhaps TRBD1 (5 bases). The CDR3 spans 13 residues. CDR1 is MNHNS and CDR2 is SASEGT in the germline V gene. The CDR3 DNA reads TGTGCTAGCTTCTTTAGGGGTTCCTACGAGCAGTACTTC. The encoded protein is CASFFRGSYEQYF.

V is TRBV30 and J is TRBJ2-1; a possible D gene is TRBD2 (6 bases). The length of the CDR3 is 16 residues. Trimming shortened V by 2 bases and J by 0 bases, and 14 bases separated the two germline ends. Germline V gene data show CDR1 as GTSNPN and CDR2 as SVGIG (reference sequence). The CDR3 spells CAWSSGLSSSYNEQFF. The CDR3 DNA sequence: TGTGCCTGGAGTTCGGGACTGTCGAGCTCCTACAATGAGCAGTTCTTC.

This chain uses TRBV5-3 with TRBJ1-5; 10 bases are a match to TRBD1. TRBV5-3 is recorded as an ORF, its role being uncertain. The junction had 8 bases not matched to a gene; V was cut back by 4 bases and J by 1 base. The CDR3 has 17 residues. CDR3 DNA sequence: TGTGCCAGAAGCCCTCAAGACAGGGGGCTCAGCAATCAGCCCCAGCATTTT. As protein: CARSPQDRGLSNQPQHF.

The chain combines TRBV29-1 with TRBJ2-7; 7 bases fit TRBD2. CDR3 length: 13 amino acids. V shed 6 bases, J shed 4 bases, and the junction held 9 bases outside the gene matches. The germline CDR1 and CDR2 sequences are SQVTM and ANQGSEA. CDR3 loop: CSVIGGIGYEQYF. CDR3 nucleotide sequence: TGCAGCGTAATCGGGGGGATCGGTTACGAGCAGTACTTC.

This clone appeared a single time. The gene calls are TRBV27 and TRBJ2-7; 11 bases line up with TRBD2. After removal of 3 bases from V and 2 bases from J, the junction contained 6 bases not matched to a gene. Germline V lookup: CDR1 MNHEY, CDR2 SMNVEV (reference sequence). The CDR3 sequence is 16 residues long. The CDR3 here is CASSFDVSGRAYEQYF. CDR3 DNA sequence: TGTGCCAGCAGTTTCGACGTTAGCGGGAGGGCCTACGAGCAGTACTTC.

J is TRBJ2-1 and V is TRBV2; 11 nucleotides match TRBD2. The CDR3 contains 18 residues. The germline CDR1 and CDR2 sequences are SNHLY and FYNNEI. The V and J ends lost 6 bases and 0 bases, in that order; junction bases with no gene match: 10. The CDR3, as DNA: TGTGCCAGCAGCTGGACTAGCGGGCAAAGTAGCTCCTACAATGAGCAGTTCTTC. Amino acid sequence: CASSWTSGQSSSYNEQFF. The variable domain in full, completed from reference TRBV2 and TRBJ2-1, reads EPEVTQTPSHQVTQMGQEVILRCVPISNHLYFYWYRQILGQKVEFLVSFYNNEISEKSEIFDDQFSVERPDGSNFTLKIRSTKLEDSAMYFCASSWTSGQSSSYNEQFFGPGTRLTVL.

This rearrangement joins TRBV7-3 to TRBJ2-3; D is uncertain. The CDR3 spans 14 residues. The germline V gene encodes CDR1 SGHTA and CDR2 FQGTGA. With 3 bases removed from V and 6 bases from J, the gap between germline ends came to 13 bases. The CDR3 here is CASSFGFNWDTQYF. The CDR3 DNA is TGTGCCAGCAGCTTTGGGTTTAACTGGGATACGCAGTATTTT. The full variable domain, completed using reference TRBV7-3 and TRBJ2-3, is GAGVSQTPSNKVTEKGKYVELRCDPISGHTALYWYRQSLGQGPEFLIYFQGTGAADDSGLPNDRFFAVRPEGSVSTLKIQRTERGDSAVYLCASSFGFNWDTQYFGPGTRLTVL.

The CDR3 region has the DNA TGTGCCAGCAGCCGGACTGCAGATACGCAGTATTTT. Translated: CASSRTADTQYF. This chain uses TRBV7-9 with TRBJ2-3, with D possibly TRBD2 on 5 matching bases. The CDR3 runs 12 residues. Germline V lookup: CDR1 SEHNR, CDR2 FQNEAQ (reference sequence). The V end lost 5 bases, the J end lost 4 bases, and 7 bases lay between the germline ends.

CDR3 bases: TGTGCCTGGAGGCCTGTAGGGCAGCAGGAGCCCCAGCATTTT. It encodes CAWRPVGQQEPQHF. This chain links TRBV30 with TRBJ1-5; D gene uncertain. Germline CDR1 reads GTSNPN; CDR2 reads SVGIG (reference sequence). The CDR3 runs 14 residues. Trimming left V 3 bases short and J 8 bases short, with 17 bases between.

The V and J genes are TRBV28 and TRBJ1-5, with D possibly being TRBD1 (6 bases). Germline CDR1 MDHEN, CDR2 SYDVKM. The CDR3 has 15 amino acids. Trimming pared 5 bases from V and 5 bases from J, leaving 16 bases between. The CDR3 here is CASSPLGAGDQPQHF. CDR3 DNA: TGTGCCAGCAGTCCTCTTGGGGCAGGGGATCAGCCCCAGCATTTT.

The chain couples TRBV10-3 to TRBJ2-7; 7 positions agree with TRBD1. Trimming cost V 6 bases and J 6 bases; bases outside gene matches: 11. CDR1 is ENHRY and CDR2 is SYGVKD in the germline V gene. This CDR3 has 14 residues. The CDR3 DNA is TGTGCCATCAGAGACCTTACAGGGGCCCTCGAGCAGTACTTC. Its translation: CAIRDLTGALEQYF.

This rearrangement joins TRBV9 to TRBJ2-2, with D possibly matching TRBD2 (6 bases). CDR3 size: 15 residues. Germline V gene data show CDR1 as SGDLS and CDR2 as YYNGEE. V was pared by 4 bases and J by 4 bases, with 14 bases between. This CDR3 is CASSPSGRFTGELFF. In nucleotides, the CDR3 is TGTGCCAGCAGCCCCAGCGGGCGATTCACCGGGGAGCTGTTTTTT.

This sequence joins TRBV18 and TRBJ2-7; the match to TRBD2 covers 9 bases. Trimming cost V 1 base and J 0 bases; bases outside gene matches: 1. The germline V gene encodes CDR1 KGHSH and CDR2 LQKENI. The CDR3 contains 15 residues. CDR3 in amino acids: CASSPLAGVSYEQYF. CDR3 coding DNA: TGTGCCAGCTCACCACTAGCGGGGGTCTCCTACGAGCAGTACTTC.

The chain combines TRBV29-1 with TRBJ2-7; D is perhaps TRBD1 (6 bases). V shed 3 bases and J shed 2 bases, with 14 bases lying between them. CDR3 length: 14 residues. Germline CDR1 reads SQVTM; CDR2 reads ANQGSEA. For the CDR3, the DNA is TGCAGCGTTGACAGGGACAATTCCCCCTACGAGCAGTACTTC. Translated, it gives CSVDRDNSPYEQYF.

The V gene is TRBV7-3, the J gene TRBJ1-1; 10 bases fit TRBD1. From germline, CDR1 is SGHTA and CDR2 FQGTGA. The CDR3 totals 14 residues. Trimming took 5 bases from V and 5 from J; bases not matched to a gene: 5. In nucleotides, the CDR3 is TGTGCCAGCAGCCTACGACAGGGGGCAACTGAAGCTTTCTTT. Amino acid sequence: CASSLRQGATEAFF.

The chain employs TRBV27 and TRBJ2-5; D remains ambiguous. Germline CDR1 and CDR2: MNHEY and SMNVEV (reference sequence). The CDR3 covers 15 residues. Trimming shortened V by 6 bases and J by 3 bases, and 17 bases separated the two germline ends. The CDR3 DNA is TGTGCCAGCAGACCCGGACCGGCGCTCGAAGAGACCCAGTACTTC. Protein product: CASRPGPALEETQYF.

V and J are TRBV4-1 and TRBJ2-7; D perhaps matches TRBD1 (6 bases). Trimming removed 6 bases from V and 6 bases from J, with 24 bases in between. CDR3 length: 16 amino acids. Germline assignment: CDR1 MGHRA and CDR2 YSYEKL. Here the CDR3 reads CASSLLGGREQGEQYF. CDR3 DNA: TGCGCCAGCAGTTTGCTTGGGGGCAGGGAACAGGGCGAGCAGTACTTC.

V usage is TRBV5-6 and J usage is TRBJ2-1, with 7 bases that match TRBD2. This CDR3 has 14 residues. The junction had 3 bases not matched to a gene; V was cut back by 1 base and J by 5 bases. Germline CDR1 is SGHDT and CDR2 is YYEEEE. CDR3 DNA sequence: TGTGCCAGCAGCTTGTGGGAGGGCAACAATGAGCAGTTCTTC. Its protein is CASSLWEGNNEQFF.

This clone appeared once. The CDR3 loop reads CASSFQGSEDLEAFF. DNA for the CDR3: TGTGCCAGCAGTTTTCAGGGCTCGGAGGACCTTGAAGCTTTCTTT. This chain links TRBV28 with TRBJ1-1, with a weak D call TRBD1 (5 bases). This CDR3 contains 15 residues. CDR1 is MDHEN, CDR2 SYDVKM, per germline. Trimming pared 3 bases from V and 7 bases from J, leaving 18 bases between. The full variable domain, rest sourced from reference TRBV28 and TRBJ1-1, is DVKVTQSSRYLVKRTGEKVFLECVQDMDHENMFWYRQDPGLGLRLIYFSYDVKMKEKGDIPEGYSVSREKKERFSLILESASTNQTSMYLCASSFQGSEDLEAFFGQGTRLTVV.

The rearrangement uses TRBV28 and TRBJ2-3, with 7 bases identical to TRBD1. V trimming: 6 bases; J trimming: 0 bases; junction bases outside the gene matches: 12. Germline V lookup: CDR1 MDHEN, CDR2 SYDVKM. CDR3 length equals 17 residues. This CDR3 reads CASSRGQIDKSTDTQYF. Here the CDR3 DNA reads TGTGCCAGCAGCCGGGGACAGATAGACAAAAGCACAGATACGCAGTATTTT.

The V call is TRBV11-2, the J call TRBJ2-1, with a tentative D call TRBD2 (5 bases). V shed 5 bases and J shed 8 bases, with 10 bases lying between them. The CDR3 has 12 residues. Per the germline V gene, CDR1 is SGHAT and CDR2 is FQNNGV. The CDR3 spells CASSLLAHEQFF. CDR3 DNA: TGTGCCAGCAGCCTCCTAGCCCATGAGCAGTTCTTC. The whole variable domain, remainder taken from reference TRBV11-2 and TRBJ2-1, is EAGVAQSPRYKIIEKRQSVAFWCNPISGHATLYWYQQILGQGPKLLIQFQNNGVVDDSQLPKDRFSAERLKGVDSTLKIQPAKLEDSAVYLCASSLLAHEQFFGPGTRLTVL.

The rearrangement links TRBV27 to TRBJ2-5; tentative D call: TRBD1 (6 bases). Germline V lookup: CDR1 MNHEY, CDR2 SMNVEV (reference sequence). The V end lost 5 bases, the J end lost 3 bases, and 19 bases lay between the germline ends. This CDR3 comprises 16 residues. CDR3 DNA sequence: TGTGCCAGCAGTCCGATCAGGACAGTGAGTGAAGAGACCCAGTACTTC. As protein: CASSPIRTVSEETQYF.

The chain carries TRBV7-9 and TRBJ2-1; 10 bases align to TRBD1. J was trimmed by 5 bases and V by 3 bases; bases with no gene match: 4. This CDR3 is 15 amino acids long. CDR1 SEHNR and CDR2 FQNEAQ come from the germline V gene (reference sequence). CDR3 nucleotide sequence: TGTGCCAGCAGCTTTGGACAGGGGGTCGACAATGAGCAGTTCTTC. Protein sequence: CASSFGQGVDNEQFF.